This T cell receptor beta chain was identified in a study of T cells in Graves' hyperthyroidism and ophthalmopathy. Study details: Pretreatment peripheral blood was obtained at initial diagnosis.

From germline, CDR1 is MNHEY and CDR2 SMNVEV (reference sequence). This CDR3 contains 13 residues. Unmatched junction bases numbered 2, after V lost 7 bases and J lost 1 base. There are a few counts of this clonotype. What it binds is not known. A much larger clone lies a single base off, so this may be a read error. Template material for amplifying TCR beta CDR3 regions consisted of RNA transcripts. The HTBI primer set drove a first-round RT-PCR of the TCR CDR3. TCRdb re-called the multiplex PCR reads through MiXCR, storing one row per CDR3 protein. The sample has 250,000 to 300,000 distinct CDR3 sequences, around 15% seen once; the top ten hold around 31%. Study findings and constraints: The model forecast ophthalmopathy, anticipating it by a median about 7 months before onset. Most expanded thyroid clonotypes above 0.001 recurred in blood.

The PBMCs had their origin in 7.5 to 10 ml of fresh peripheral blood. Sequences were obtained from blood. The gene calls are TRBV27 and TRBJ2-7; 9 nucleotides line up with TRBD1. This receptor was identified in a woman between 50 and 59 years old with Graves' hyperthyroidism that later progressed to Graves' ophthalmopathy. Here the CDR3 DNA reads TGTGCCAGCACTGGGACAGGGTCCTACGAGCAGTACTTC. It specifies CASTGTGSYEQYF.